The entry below describes one T cell receptor (beta chain). Its antigen is currently unknown. This record belongs to a study of monozygotic twins with inflammatory bowel disease. Study observations and caveats: Versus healthy twins, IBD patients showed fewer clonotypes shared with others, especially with disease activity.

Each UMI, carrying a 6-nucleotide sample barcode, came from template switching. TCRdb re-called the 5' RACE reads; every CDR3 protein appears as one record, without DNA. Its listing shows around 450,000 distinct CDR3 sequences. The germline V gene encodes CDR1 LGHNA and CDR2 YSLEER. This CDR3 comprises 14 residues. The chain is built from TRBV4-3 and TRBJ2-2. The material sequenced was blood. This TCR was sampled from a human donor with ulcerative colitis or Crohn's disease, or a healthy co-twin of an affected twin (not recorded which). CDR3 sequence reads: CASSQDYSAGELFF.